The 20 T cell receptor beta chains listed next were all sequenced from one sample in a study of cytomegalovirus exposure and HLA in healthy donors. The study ran its PCR with 60 Vbeta and 13 Jbeta primers. Sequencing was performed with immunoSEQ multiplex PCR; in TCRdb, only in-frame clones are kept and a portion is missing. The table gives around 120,000 clones; the top ten clones make up approximately 0.6% of it. Material: PBMCs. The source is a man aged 45-65 years in good health and CMV-seronegative.

The chain links TRBV7-2 to TRBJ1-2; D possibly corresponds to TRBD1 (6 bases). Trimming stripped 6 bases from V and 2 bases from J, with 10 bases between. The CDR3 totals 13 residues. The germline V gene encodes CDR1 SGHTA and CDR2 FQGNSA. DNA for the CDR3: TGTGCCAGCAGTACCGGACAGAACTATGGCTACACCTTC. This gives the protein CASSTGQNYGYTF.

Worth noting for this clone: The same CDR3 can be traced to other DNA sequences in this sample. The chain's CDR3 is CASSTLLRDRNTEAFF. The CDR3 DNA reads TGTGCCAGCTCAACGTTACTCCGGGACAGGAACACTGAAGCTTTCTTT. The V gene is TRBV18, the J gene TRBJ1-1; 7 positions match TRBD1. CDR3 size: 16 residues. With 5 bases clipped from V and 1 base from J, the junction kept 10 bases outside the gene matches. Germline CDR1 reads KGHSH; CDR2 reads LQKENI.

The chain uses TRBV6-4 and TRBJ1-6; D is undetermined. Germline V gives CDR1 MRHNA, CDR2 SNTAGT. The CDR3 consists of 12 residues. The V and J ends lost 2 bases and 10 bases respectively, with 6 bases between them. CDR3 protein: CASSDAVSPLHF. CDR3 in DNA: TGTGCCAGCAGTGACGCGGTATCACCCCTCCACTTT.

The CDR3: CAWSVRTGWRAEAFF. The DNA of the CDR3 is TGTGCCTGGAGTGTCAGGACAGGGTGGAGAGCTGAAGCTTTCTTT. This chain links TRBV30 with TRBJ1-1; 8 nucleotides align to TRBD1. V dropped 0 bases and J dropped 6; count of bases not matched to a gene: 9. The length of the CDR3 is 15 residues. Germline loops: CDR1 GTSNPN, CDR2 SVGIG (reference sequence).

The CDR3 coding sequence is TGTGCCAGCAGCTCAGGGGTGGGGGTAACTTCACCCCTCCACTTT. This codes for CASSSGVGVTSPLHF. V gene TRBV5-6 combines with J gene TRBJ1-6, with a tentative D call TRBD1 (6 bases). Trimming shortened V by 3 bases and J by 9 bases, and 16 bases separated the two germline ends. Germline V gives CDR1 SGHDT, CDR2 YYEEEE. The CDR3 covers 15 residues.

This rearrangement joins TRBV7-9 to TRBJ2-5; TRBD1 aligns across 7 bases. The CDR3 has 14 amino acids. The V gene's germline CDR1 is SEHNR and CDR2 FQNEAQ (reference sequence). Germline trimming cut 2 bases from V and 3 bases from J; bases unmatched to any gene: 3. The CDR3 reads CASSLWDRKETQYF. The CDR3 DNA is TGTGCCAGCAGCTTATGGGACAGAAAAGAGACCCAGTACTTC.

The chain recombines TRBV2 with TRBJ1-2, with D hard to call. Trimming took off 7 bases at V and 3 bases at J, with 6 bases between the two ends. Germline CDR1 is SNHLY and CDR2 is FYNNEI. The CDR3 contains 11 residues. CDR3 nucleotides: TGTGCCAGCACTACTTACTATGGCTACACCTTC. It translates to CASTTYYGYTF.

The chain employs TRBV2 and TRBJ2-7, with 11 bases matching TRBD2. This CDR3 has 16 residues. V trimming: 7 bases; J trimming: 2 bases; junction bases outside the gene matches: 10. Germline CDR1 reads SNHLY; CDR2 reads FYNNEI. The CDR3 loop is CASNPISGRATYEQYF. In nucleotides, the CDR3 is TGTGCCAGCAACCCGATTAGCGGGAGGGCCACCTACGAGCAGTACTTC.

This chain connects TRBV18 to TRBJ2-7; perhaps TRBD1 as D (6 bases). The CDR3 spans 14 residues. Trimming took 0 bases from V and 7 from J, leaving 13 bases between them. Germline V lookup: CDR1 KGHSH, CDR2 LQKENI. Here the CDR3 DNA reads TGTGCCAGCTCACCACCTCATAACAGGGAGGAGCAGTACTTC. It encodes CASSPPHNREEQYF.

The chain uses TRBV18 and TRBJ2-1; the match to TRBD1 covers 8 bases. This CDR3 is built from 15 residues. Germline V CDR1 and CDR2: KGHSH, LQKENI. Trimming took 0 bases from V and 8 from J; bases not matched to a gene: 6. CDR3 sequence (DNA): TGTGCCAGCTCACCACCCGCGACAGGGGCCCATGAGCAGTTCTTC. The encoded protein is CASSPPATGAHEQFF.

V usage is TRBV19 and J usage is TRBJ2-1; 7 bases map to TRBD2. The CDR3 loop spans 11 amino acids. Germline V gives CDR1 LNHDA, CDR2 SQIVND (reference sequence). Trimming cost V 6 bases and J 9 bases; bases outside gene matches: 2. CDR3 in DNA: TGTGCCAGTAGCCTAGCGGCTGAGCAGTTCTTC. Amino acids: CASSLAAEQFF.

The chain has TRBV5-1 and TRBJ2-5, with a possible D match to TRBD2 (6 bases). V was pared by 4 bases and J by 2 bases, with 15 bases between. CDR1 is SGHRS and CDR2 is YFSETQ in the germline V gene. The CDR3 extends over 15 amino acids. DNA of the CDR3: TGCGCCAGCAGCCCTGGGGCCGGGGGTCAAGAGACCCAGTACTTC. Its translation is CASSPGAGGQETQYF.

The chain recombines TRBV19 with TRBJ2-7; D may be TRBD1 (6 bases). The CDR3 has 14 amino acids. Germline V CDR1 and CDR2: LNHDA, SQIVND (reference sequence). Trimming stripped 4 bases from V and 3 bases from J, with 13 bases between. CDR3 coding DNA: TGTGCCAGTAGTAGAGGCAGGGGTGGCTACGAGCAGTACTTC. Its protein is CASSRGRGGYEQYF.

This chain connects TRBV27 to TRBJ1-2; no definite D call. This CDR3 comprises 13 residues. V lost 3 bases and J 4 bases, leaving 9 bases between the germline ends. In germline, CDR1 is MNHEY, CDR2 SMNVEV (reference sequence). The CDR3: CASSLRGIYGYTF. DNA for the CDR3: TGTGCCAGCAGTTTGCGAGGAATCTATGGCTACACCTTC.

The chain combines TRBV4-2 with TRBJ2-5; 14 positions match TRBD2. The CDR3 sequence is 18 residues long. Germline-derived CDR1 and CDR2 are LGHNA and YNFKEQ. J was trimmed by 1 base and V by 4 bases; bases with no gene match: 8. The CDR3 reads CASSPGTSGGLVQETQYF. DNA of the CDR3: TGTGCCAGCAGCCCCGGGACTAGCGGGGGTCTCGTCCAAGAGACCCAGTACTTC.

The rearrangement joins TRBV5-4 to TRBJ2-1; no clear D gene. V was shortened by 4 bases and J by 5 bases, with 10 bases between the two germline ends. CDR1 and CDR2 from the germline V gene are SGHNT and YYREEE (reference sequence). CDR3 length: 13 residues. The CDR3 reads CASSPRMNNEQFF. The CDR3 DNA reads as TGTGCCAGCAGCCCCAGGATGAACAATGAGCAGTTCTTC.

V is TRBV5-4 and J is TRBJ2-7; possibly TRBD2 for D (6 bases). CDR3 length equals 15 residues. V was pared by 1 base and J by 0 bases, with 11 bases between. The germline V gene has CDR1 SGHNT and CDR2 YYREEE (reference sequence). In DNA form, the CDR3 reads TGTGCCAGCAGCTTGAAAACGGGAGTCTCCTACGAGCAGTACTTC. Its translation: CASSLKTGVSYEQYF.

V is TRBV5-1 and J is TRBJ2-5; D might be TRBD2 (6 bases). There are 14 residues in the CDR3. Germline V gives CDR1 SGHRS, CDR2 YFSETQ. V lost 2 bases, J lost 0 bases, and 8 bases lay in between. In DNA, the CDR3 is TGCGCCAGCAGCTTTGGGGGGAACCAAGAGACCCAGTACTTC. It is translated as CASSFGGNQETQYF.

The J gene is TRBJ1-5, the V gene TRBV18; D is perhaps TRBD1 (5 bases). V was cut by 2 bases and J by 0 bases, with 8 bases left in between. Per germline, CDR1 KGHSH and CDR2 LQKENI. This CDR3 comprises 15 residues. This CDR3 reads CASSPGQHSNQPQHF. In DNA, the CDR3 is TGTGCCAGCTCACCAGGACAACATAGCAATCAGCCCCAGCATTTT.

The CDR3 loop is CASSLGQGAYEQYF. CDR3 bases: TGCGCCAGCAGCTTGGGGCAGGGGGCTTACGAGCAGTACTTC. The V gene is TRBV5-1, the J gene TRBJ2-7, with 8 nucleotides matching TRBD1. This CDR3 region has 14 residues. With V trimmed by 0 bases and J by 4 bases, 3 bases remained unmatched. Per germline, CDR1 SGHRS and CDR2 YFSETQ.